What follows is one T cell receptor (beta chain) and its context. This record comes from a study of blood T cell repertoires in COVID-19. The CDR3 runs 15 residues. In germline, CDR1 is SGDLS, CDR2 YYNGEE. The ends lost 4 bases at V and 3 bases at J; junction bases unmatched: 7. The method was immunoSEQ multiplex PCR; TCRdb's version includes in-frame clones alone and lacks a portion of them. The data show some 490,000 clones, 80% to 90% seen once. The gene calls are TRBV9 and TRBJ1-2; 9 bases are shared with TRBD1. Sequenced input: peripheral blood. The source of this sequence is a human donor in a cohort sampled during active COVID-19. CDR3: CASSLGQGLYYGYTF. The CDR3 DNA reads as TGTGCCAGCAGCTTGGGACAGGGCCTATACTATGGCTACACCTTC.